Shown below are 23 T cell receptor beta chains from a single sample sequenced in a study of T cell repertoires in ileal Crohn's disease. Repertoires were generated with immunoSEQ multiplex PCR, while TCRdb's copy carries only in-frame clones and drops some. The data contain around 5,200 clones, roughly 79% of them singletons. Sequenced input: ileal tissue. The receptors derive from an adult with Crohn's disease.

The chain joins TRBV6-6 to TRBJ2-7; TRBD1 is a possible D gene (5 bases). V was cut by 3 bases and J by 6 bases, with 15 bases left in between. CDR3 length: 14 residues. CDR1 and CDR2 (germline): MNHNY, SVGAGI (reference sequence). The CDR3 is CASSYAPTGSEQYF. CDR3 nucleotide sequence: TGTGCCAGCAGTTATGCCCCTACAGGATCCGAGCAGTACTTC.

This clone was picked up one time. This chain uses TRBV5-6 with TRBJ1-1; D gene uncertain. V dropped 2 bases and J dropped 1 base, with 12 bases sitting between them. The V gene's germline CDR1 is SGHDT and CDR2 YYEEEE. The CDR3 length is 15 residues. This CDR3 is CASSFVQNKNTEAFF. The CDR3 coding sequence is TGTGCCAGCAGCTTTGTACAGAATAAGAACACTGAAGCTTTCTTT.

This chain joins TRBV11-2 and TRBJ1-1; D is perhaps TRBD1 (5 bases). The length of the CDR3 is 14 residues. Germline V gene lookup returns CDR1 SGHAT and CDR2 FQNNGV. V was cut by 5 bases and J by 6 bases, with 16 bases left in between. CDR3 residues: CASSQNRRHAEAFF. The CDR3, as DNA: TGTGCCAGCAGCCAGAACAGGCGTCATGCTGAAGCTTTCTTT.

The chain joins TRBV5-1 to TRBJ2-7, with 12 bases lining up with TRBD1. The germline CDR1 and CDR2 sequences are SGHRS and YFSETQ. The CDR3 runs 16 residues. The J segment lost 7 bases and the V segment lost 4 bases, leaving 12 bases of the junction unmatched. DNA of the CDR3: TGCGCCAGCAGCCAGATAGCGGGACAGGGGGCAGGAGAGCAGTACTTC. It translates to CASSQIAGQGAGEQYF.

This sequence joins TRBV11-2 and TRBJ2-7; possibly TRBD2 for D (5 bases). Per the germline V gene, CDR1 is SGHAT and CDR2 is FQNNGV. The V end was cut by 7 bases, the J end by 5 bases, with 18 bases between. The CDR3 totals 14 residues. CDR3 protein: CASTPVREENEQYF. The CDR3 DNA is TGTGCCAGCACCCCCGTCCGGGAAGAGAACGAGCAGTACTTC.

V and J are TRBV7-2 and TRBJ1-6; D might be TRBD1 (5 bases). Germline V lookup: CDR1 SGHTA, CDR2 FQGNSA. The CDR3 runs to 17 residues. V dropped 1 base and J dropped 2 bases, with 12 bases sitting between them. In DNA form, the CDR3 reads TGTGCCAGCAGCTTAGGAGACAGCAAGCCCTATAATTCACCCCTCCACTTT. Amino acids: CASSLGDSKPYNSPLHF.

V is TRBV11-2 and J is TRBJ1-4; D is ambiguous. Germline values: CDR1 SGHAT, CDR2 FQNNGV. The CDR3 totals 16 residues. Deletions cut 5 bases from V and 2 bases from J, with 15 bases between. In DNA, the CDR3 is TGTGCCAGCAGCCAAAACGGGTTATACACTAATGAAAAACTGTTTTTT. It encodes CASSQNGLYTNEKLFF. The full variable domain, rest sourced from reference TRBV11-2 and TRBJ1-4, is EAGVAQSPRYKIIEKRQSVAFWCNPISGHATLYWYQQILGQGPKLLIQFQNNGVVDDSQLPKDRFSAERLKGVDSTLKIQPAKLEDSAVYLCASSQNGLYTNEKLFFGSGTQLSVL.

The V gene is TRBV6-1, the J gene TRBJ2-5, with D tentatively TRBD1 (6 bases). The CDR3 is made up of 13 amino acids. Trimming stripped 6 bases from V and 5 bases from J, with 13 bases between. CDR1 is MNHNS and CDR2 is SASEGT in the germline V gene. CDR3 in amino acids: CASRLQGWETQYF. CDR3 bases: TGTGCCAGCAGATTACAGGGATGGGAGACCCAGTACTTC.

The chain combines TRBV18 with TRBJ2-1, with D tentatively TRBD1 (6 bases). CDR3 length: 16 amino acids. Trimming shortened V by 1 base and J by 4 bases, and 14 bases separated the two germline ends. The germline V gene encodes CDR1 KGHSH and CDR2 LQKENI. CDR3 sequence reads: CASSPRISGDYNEQFF. CDR3 bases: TGTGCCAGCTCACCACGAATTTCAGGGGATTACAATGAGCAGTTCTTC.

The chain's CDR3 is CASSPRGGQGAADTQYF. In nucleotides, the CDR3 is TGTGCCAGCAGCCCCCGAGGGGGACAGGGGGCAGCAGATACGCAGTATTTT. V is TRBV7-3 and J is TRBJ2-3, with 12 nucleotides matching TRBD1. The CDR3 has 17 residues. Germline values: CDR1 SGHTA, CDR2 FQGTGA. V shed 5 bases and J 4 bases; nucleotides not matched to a gene: 10.

The chain couples TRBV27 to TRBJ1-5, with 8 bases fitting TRBD1. The J segment lost 7 bases and the V segment lost 6 bases, leaving 11 bases of the junction unmatched. The CDR3 runs to 15 residues. Germline V gene data show CDR1 as MNHEY and CDR2 as SMNVEV (reference sequence). Here the CDR3 DNA reads TGTGCCAGCAGGACGACAGGGGCGCGCGGACAGCCCCAGCATTTT. This gives the protein CASRTTGARGQPQHF.

The CDR3 loop reads CASSVDREGEAFF. In DNA form, the CDR3 reads TGTGCCAGCAGCGTGGACAGGGAGGGTGAAGCTTTCTTT. The genes are TRBV2 and TRBJ1-1, with TRBD1 identical over 8 bases. Trimming removed 6 bases from V and 7 bases from J; junction bases left unmatched: 7. Germline values: CDR1 SNHLY, CDR2 FYNNEI. The CDR3 sequence is 13 residues long.

The chain combines TRBV7-9 with TRBJ1-1; 11 bases fit TRBD1. CDR1 SEHNR and CDR2 FQNEAQ come from the germline V gene (reference sequence). This CDR3 region has 17 residues. Losses at the gene ends were 4 bases for V and 5 bases for J; bases not matched to a gene: 12. CDR3 region: CASSYGTGGPGGTEAFF. The CDR3 DNA reads TGTGCCAGCAGCTATGGGACAGGGGGACCCGGGGGGACTGAAGCTTTCTTT.

This chain links TRBV5-4 with TRBJ2-3, with D possibly being TRBD1 (5 bases). This CDR3 has 15 residues. From germline, CDR1 is SGHNT and CDR2 YYREEE (reference sequence). V shed 1 base and J shed 4 bases, with 13 bases lying between them. Written as DNA, the CDR3 is TGTGCCAGCAGCTTGCACCCGGTCAGGGCAGATACGCAGTATTTT. Its translation: CASSLHPVRADTQYF.

The chain combines TRBV6-6 with TRBJ2-1; D remains unclear. The CDR3 loop spans 14 amino acids. Germline-derived CDR1 and CDR2 are MNHNY and SVGAGI (reference sequence). The V gene lost 0 bases and the J gene lost 3 bases, with 6 bases spanning the gap. The CDR3 bases are TGTGCCAGCAGTTACTCGGCCGTCTACAATGAGCAGTTCTTC. The encoded protein is CASSYSAVYNEQFF.

V and J are TRBV28 and TRBJ2-3, with 8 bases that match TRBD1. This CDR3 spans 15 amino acids. V trimming: 5 bases; J trimming: 1 base; junction bases outside the gene matches: 5. From germline, CDR1 is MDHEN and CDR2 SYDVKM. The DNA for the CDR3 is TGTGCCAGCAGTCGGGACAGGCGACGCACAGATACGCAGTATTTT. Translation gives CASSRDRRRTDTQYF.

The gene calls are TRBV2 and TRBJ2-7, with TRBD2 matching over 14 bases. J lost 5 bases, V lost 9 bases, and 6 bases had no gene match. The CDR3 contains 14 residues. Germline assignment: CDR1 SNHLY and CDR2 FYNNEI. The CDR3 nucleotides are TGTGCCAGTAGAGTGGGACTAGCGGGGGACGAGCAGTACTTC. It is translated as CASRVGLAGDEQYF. The entire variable domain, with the rest obtained from reference TRBV2 and TRBJ2-7, is as follows: EPEVTQTPSHQVTQMGQEVILRCVPISNHLYFYWYRQILGQKVEFLVSFYNNEISEKSEIFDDQFSVERPDGSNFTLKIRSTKLEDSAMYFCASRVGLAGDEQYFGPGTRLTVT.

The rearrangement links TRBV7-2 to TRBJ2-7; 9 bases align to TRBD2. Germline trimming cut 5 bases from V and 0 bases from J; bases unmatched to any gene: 8. The CDR3 totals 16 residues. The V gene's germline CDR1 is SGHTA and CDR2 FQGNSA. For the CDR3, the DNA is TGTGCCAGCAGCAAAGGGGGTAGCGGGAGCTCCTACGAGCAGTACTTC. Its translation is CASSKGGSGSSYEQYF.

This clone was observed a handful of times. The identical CDR3 is also encoded by other nucleotide sequences in the sample. The V call is TRBV7-9, the J call TRBJ1-6; no clear D. V dropped 1 base and J dropped 14 bases, with 6 bases sitting between them. Germline assignment: CDR1 SEHNR and CDR2 FQNEAQ (reference sequence). The CDR3 is made up of 11 amino acids. The CDR3: CASSLDAALHF. Here the CDR3 DNA reads TGTGCCAGCAGCTTAGACGCGGCCCTCCACTTT.

The rearrangement uses TRBV5-1 and TRBJ2-2; 10 bases agree with TRBD2. The J segment lost 7 bases and the V segment lost 7 bases, leaving 7 bases of the junction unmatched. Germline lookup yields CDR1 SGHRS and CDR2 YFSETQ. CDR3 length equals 14 residues. CDR3 amino acids: CASRIQREGGELFF. CDR3 bases: TGCGCCAGCCGAATTCAGCGGGAGGGCGGGGAGCTGTTTTTT.

The rearrangement joins TRBV7-9 to TRBJ1-5, with 8 positions matching TRBD1. The CDR3 is made up of 16 amino acids. Trimming cost V 4 bases and J 7 bases; bases outside gene matches: 12. Germline loops: CDR1 SEHNR, CDR2 FQNEAQ (reference sequence). CDR3 region: CASSYGTGGLSQPQHF. CDR3 coding DNA: TGTGCCAGCAGCTATGGGACAGGTGGCCTGTCGCAGCCCCAGCATTTT.

The gene calls are TRBV5-1 and TRBJ2-2; 10 nucleotides align to TRBD2. Per germline, CDR1 SGHRS and CDR2 YFSETQ. V lost 4 bases, J lost 4 bases, and 4 bases stayed unmatched. The CDR3 has 15 amino acids. Here the CDR3 DNA reads TGCGCCAGCAGCCTTCTAGCGGGAGCCACCGGGGAGCTGTTTTTT. Protein sequence: CASSLLAGATGELFF. The full variable domain, its missing parts supplied by reference TRBV5-1 and TRBJ2-2, is KAGVTQTPRYLIKTRGQQVTLSCSPISGHRSVSWYQQTPGQGLQFLFEYFSETQRNKGNFPGRFSGRQFSNSRSEMNVSTLELGDSALYLCASSLLAGATGELFFGEGSRLTVL.

The CDR3 sequence: CASSPQGAYEQYF. In DNA, the CDR3 is TGTGCCAGCAGCCCGCAGGGGGCCTACGAGCAGTACTTC. The rearrangement uses TRBV5-4 and TRBJ2-5; TRBD1 agrees at 7 bases. TRBJ2-7 matches the DNA end more closely, so the J call is doubtful. Germline-derived CDR1 and CDR2 are SGHNT and YYREEE (reference sequence). There are 13 residues in the CDR3.